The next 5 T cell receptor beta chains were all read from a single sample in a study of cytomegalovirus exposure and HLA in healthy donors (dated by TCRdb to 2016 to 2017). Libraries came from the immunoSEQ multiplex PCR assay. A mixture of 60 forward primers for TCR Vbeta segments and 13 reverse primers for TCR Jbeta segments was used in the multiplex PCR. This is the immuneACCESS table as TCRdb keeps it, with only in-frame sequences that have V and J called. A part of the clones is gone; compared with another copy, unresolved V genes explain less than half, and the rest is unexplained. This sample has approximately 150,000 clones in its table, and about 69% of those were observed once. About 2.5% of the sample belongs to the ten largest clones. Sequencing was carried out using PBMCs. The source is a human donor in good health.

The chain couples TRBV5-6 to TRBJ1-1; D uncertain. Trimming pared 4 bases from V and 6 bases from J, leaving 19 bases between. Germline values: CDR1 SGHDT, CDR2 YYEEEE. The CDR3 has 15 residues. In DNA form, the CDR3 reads TGTGCCAGCAGCGGGGAGGACTTCCCGAGACCTGAAGCTTTCTTT. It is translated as CASSGEDFPRPEAFF. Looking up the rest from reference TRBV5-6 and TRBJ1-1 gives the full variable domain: DAGVTQSPTHLIKTRGQQVTLRCSPKSGHDTVSWYQQALGQGPQFIFQYYEEEERQRGNFPDRFSGHQFPNYSSELNVNALLLGDSALYLCASSGEDFPRPEAFFGQGTRLTVV.

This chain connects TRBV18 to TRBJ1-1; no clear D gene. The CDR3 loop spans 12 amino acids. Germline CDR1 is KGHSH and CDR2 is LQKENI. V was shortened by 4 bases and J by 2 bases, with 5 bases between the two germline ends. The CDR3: CASSRPNTEAFF. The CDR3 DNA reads TGTGCCAGCTCACGTCCTAACACTGAAGCTTTCTTT.

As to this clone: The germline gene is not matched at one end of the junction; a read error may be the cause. The CDR3 nucleotides read TGTGCTAGCAGCTTTCTCCAGCAAGAGACCCAGTACTTC. Translating it yields CASSFLQQETQYF. This chain connects TRBV7-7 to TRBJ2-5; D not certain. The CDR3 has 13 residues. The germline V gene encodes CDR1 SSHAT and CDR2 FNYEAQ (reference sequence).

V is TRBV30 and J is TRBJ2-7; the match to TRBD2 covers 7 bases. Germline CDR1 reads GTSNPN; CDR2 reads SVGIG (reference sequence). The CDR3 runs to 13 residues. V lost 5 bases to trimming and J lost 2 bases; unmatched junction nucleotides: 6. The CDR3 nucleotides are TGTGCCTGGGCTGGGAGGGGCCCCTACGAGCAGTACTTC. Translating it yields CAWAGRGPYEQYF. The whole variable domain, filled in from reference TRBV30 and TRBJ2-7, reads SQTIHQWPATLVQPVGSPLSLECTVEGTSNPNLYWYRQAAGRGLQLLFYSVGIGQISSEVPQNLSASRPQDRQFILSSKKLLLSDSGFYLCAWAGRGPYEQYFGPGTRLTVT.

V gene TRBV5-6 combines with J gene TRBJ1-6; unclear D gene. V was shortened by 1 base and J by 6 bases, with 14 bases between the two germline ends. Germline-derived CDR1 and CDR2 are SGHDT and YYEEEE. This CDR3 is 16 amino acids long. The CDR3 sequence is CASSLSTGRINSPLHF. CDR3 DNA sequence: TGTGCCAGCAGCTTGTCGACCGGGAGGATTAATTCACCCCTCCACTTT.